These T cell receptor beta chains were read from a single sample in a study of blood T cell repertoires in COVID-19. Only in-frame clones appear in the TCRdb table, and some are missing; sequencing was by immunoSEQ multiplex PCR. This table has under 300,000 clones, 88% appearing once. The sample comprised PBMCs or T cells enriched from blood (not recorded which). These receptors all stem from a woman under 40 who had recovered from COVID-19. Each CDR3 is given with its conserved first and last residue. The D gene is left open where the match is weak. Size is stated for part of the rows, as once, few or many counts, or as a class when the clone is expanded.

J: TRBJ2-3; size: .; D: .; V: TRBV11-2; DNA: TGTGCCAGCAGCTTAGCCGCAGATACGCAGTATTTT; CDR3: CASSLAADTQYF
J: TRBJ2-5; size: .; D: TRBD1; V: TRBV5-8; DNA: TGTGCCAGCAGCTATAGACAGGGGGTAAAAGAGACCCAGTACTTC; CDR3: CASSYRQGVKETQYF
J: TRBJ1-5; size: .; D: .; V: TRBV2; DNA: TGTGCCAGCAGTGATATCTCCCCTCAGCCCCAGCATTTT; CDR3: CASSDISPQPQHF
J: TRBJ1-1; size: .; D: TRBD1; V: TRBV4-1; DNA: TGCGCCAGCAGCCCTCGGGACAGCTTGAACACTGAAGCTTTCTTT; CDR3: CASSPRDSLNTEAFF
J: TRBJ1-1; size: .; D: .; V: TRBV5-1; DNA: TGCGCCAGCAGCCTTGCCGTGGGTGGGGCGAACACTGAAGCTTTCTTT; CDR3: CASSLAVGGANTEAFF
J: TRBJ1-2; size: .; D: TRBD1; V: TRBV20-1; DNA: TGCAGCAACAGACAGGGATCATACTACACCTTC; CDR3: CSNRQGSYYTF
J: TRBJ2-6; size: .; D: .; V: TRBV15; DNA: TGTGCCACCAGCAGAGATCTAGCTGGGGCCAACGTCCTGACTTTC; CDR3: CATSRDLAGANVLTF
J: TRBJ1-5; size: .; D: .; V: TRBV19; DNA: TGTGCCAGCCACCTAGGGTGGGGAGGGATGGGCAATCAGCCCCAGCATTTT; CDR3: CASHLGWGGMGNQPQHF
J: TRBJ1-2; size: .; D: .; V: TRBV15; DNA: TGTGCCACCAGCAGAGATCGGGGGGGCGGCTATGGCTACACCTTC; CDR3: CATSRDRGGGYGYTF
J: TRBJ1-6; size: .; D: .; V: TRBV4-3; DNA: TGCGCCAGCAGCCAAGTATTAGGCGGGGGGAATTCACCCCTCCACTTT; CDR3: CASSQVLGGGNSPLHF
J: TRBJ2-1; size: .; D: TRBD2; V: TRBV7-9; DNA: TGTGCCAGCAGCTCGGGAGGGGGCAATGAGCAGTTCTTC; CDR3: CASSSGGGNEQFF
J: TRBJ1-5; size: .; D: TRBD1; V: TRBV6-6; DNA: TGTGCCAGCAGCAACCTTGGGACAGAACGAAATCAGCCCCAGCATTTT; CDR3: CASSNLGTERNQPQHF
J: TRBJ2-3; size: .; D: .; V: TRBV2; DNA: TGTGCCAGCCAGGGATGGGATACGCAGTATTTT; CDR3: CASQGWDTQYF
J: TRBJ2-1; size: .; D: .; V: TRBV7-8; DNA: TGTGCCAGCAGCTTAGGCCCTACGGGGGAGTTCTTC; CDR3: CASSLGPTGEFF
J: TRBJ2-3; size: .; D: TRBD2; V: TRBV20-1; DNA: TGCAGTGCTAGTACCCTAGCGGGGCCGTTCTCCTTCACAGATACGCAGTATTTT; CDR3: CSASTLAGPFSFTDTQYF
J: TRBJ2-3; size: .; D: .; V: TRBV11-2; DNA: TGTGCCAGCAGCCGTGGACAGCCTAGCACAGATACGCAGTATTTT; CDR3: CASSRGQPSTDTQYF
J: TRBJ2-2; size: .; D: TRBD1; V: TRBV7-6; DNA: TGTGCCAGCAGCTTAGTCCGGGACAGGGCGACCGGGGAGCTGTTTTTT; CDR3: CASSLVRDRATGELFF
J: TRBJ2-3; size: .; D: .; V: TRBV2; DNA: TGTGCCAGCCCGTCGGGTGCCCCCGATACGCAGTATTTT; CDR3: CASPSGAPDTQYF
J: TRBJ2-3; size: .; D: TRBD1; V: TRBV18; DNA: TGTGCCAGCTCCGCGGACAGGGGGGATACGCAGTATTTT; CDR3: CASSADRGDTQYF
J: TRBJ1-2; size: once; D: .; V: TRBV6-5; DNA: TGTGCCAGCAGTTACTCGAAACACCCTCTCCCCTATGGCTACACCTTC; CDR3: CASSYSKHPLPYGYTF
J: TRBJ2-6; size: .; D: TRBD1; V: TRBV5-1; DNA: TGCGCCAGCAGCTACTACAGGGGGCGCGGATCTGGGGCCAACGTCCTGACTTTC; CDR3: CASSYYRGRGSGANVLTF
J: TRBJ2-4; size: .; D: TRBD2; V: TRBV5-5; DNA: TGTGCCAGCAGCCCCGGACTAGCGGAGCTTCAGTACTTC; CDR3: CASSPGLAELQYF
J: TRBJ1-2; size: .; D: .; V: TRBV28; DNA: TGTGCCAGCAGTTTAGGGGGCCGCGTCTCCCTTAACTATGGCTACACCTTC; CDR3: CASSLGGRVSLNYGYTF
J: TRBJ2-7; size: once; D: TRBD2; V: TRBV28; DNA: TGTGCCAGCAGACGGCGGGAGGGAGGCGAGCAGTACTTC; CDR3: CASRRREGGEQYF
J: TRBJ2-1; size: .; D: TRBD2; V: TRBV29-1; DNA: TGCAGCGTTGGTAGTAGCGGGACTGGTGAGCAGTTCTTC; CDR3: CSVGSSGTGEQFF
J: TRBJ1-4; size: .; D: .; V: TRBV29-1; DNA: TGCAGCGCGCGAGCTGAGGAACTGTTTTTT; CDR3: CSARAEELFF
J: TRBJ2-7; size: .; D: .; V: TRBV7-9; DNA: TGTGCCAGCAGCTTTACCCACTCTAGATCTAGCTACGAGCAGTACTTC; CDR3: CASSFTHSRSSYEQYF
J: TRBJ1-5; size: .; D: .; V: TRBV11-2; DNA: TGTGCCAGCAGCTCAGGGTGGAATCAGCCCCAGCATTTT; CDR3: CASSSGWNQPQHF
J: TRBJ1-6; size: .; D: TRBD1; V: TRBV6-6; DNA: TGTGCCAGCAGCCTATACACAGGGGCGGAATCACCCCTCCACTTT; CDR3: CASSLYTGAESPLHF
J: TRBJ1-2; size: .; D: TRBD1; V: TRBV6-5; DNA: TGTGCCAGCAGTTACTCTGAGGGGGCGGGTGGCTACACCTTC; CDR3: CASSYSEGAGGYTF
J: TRBJ2-3; size: .; D: TRBD1; V: TRBV27; DNA: TGTGCCAGCAGTTACACAGGGGGGAGAGGCACAGATACGCAGTATTTT; CDR3: CASSYTGGRGTDTQYF
J: TRBJ1-2; size: .; D: TRBD1; V: TRBV28; DNA: TGTGCCAGCAGTTTATACAGGGGGAACTATGGCTACACCTTC; CDR3: CASSLYRGNYGYTF
J: TRBJ1-6; size: .; D: .; V: TRBV4-3; DNA: TGCGCCAGCAACAGGGCCCTTAATTCACCCCTCCACTTT; CDR3: CASNRALNSPLHF
J: TRBJ2-7; size: .; D: TRBD1; V: TRBV3-1/TRBV3-2; DNA: TGTGCCACCGGGACAGGGCGTATGATACGCGAGCAGTACTTC; CDR3: CATGTGRMIREQYF
J: TRBJ1-2; size: .; D: .; V: TRBV28; DNA: TGTGCCACCCTGACAGGTGCTAACTATGGCTACACCTTC; CDR3: CATLTGANYGYTF
J: TRBJ1-2; size: .; D: .; V: TRBV28; DNA: TGTGCCAGCAGTACCTCGGGGGCTAACTATGGCTACACCTTC; CDR3: CASSTSGANYGYTF